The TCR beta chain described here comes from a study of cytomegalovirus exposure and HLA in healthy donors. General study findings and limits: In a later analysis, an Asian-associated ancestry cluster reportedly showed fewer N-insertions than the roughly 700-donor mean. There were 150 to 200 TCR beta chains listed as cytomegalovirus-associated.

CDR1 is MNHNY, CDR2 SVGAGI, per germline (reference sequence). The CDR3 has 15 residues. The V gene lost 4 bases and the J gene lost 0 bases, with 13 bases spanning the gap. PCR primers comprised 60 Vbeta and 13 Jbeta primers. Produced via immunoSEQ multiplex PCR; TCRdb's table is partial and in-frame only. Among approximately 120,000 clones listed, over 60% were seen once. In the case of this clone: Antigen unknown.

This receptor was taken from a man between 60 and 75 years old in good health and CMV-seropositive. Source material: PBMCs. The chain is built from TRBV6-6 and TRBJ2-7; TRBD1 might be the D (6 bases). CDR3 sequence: CASSSTSQGSYEQYF. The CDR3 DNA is TGTGCCAGCAGTTCAACCTCACAGGGCTCCTACGAGCAGTACTTC.